A selection of T cell receptor beta chains follows, all from one sample in a study of blood T cell repertoires in COVID-19. Repertoires were generated with immunoSEQ multiplex PCR, while TCRdb's copy carries only in-frame clones and drops some. Of about 210,000 clones in the sample, roughly 78% were seen once. Sequencing was carried out using peripheral blood. All receptors derive from a woman in her 40s with acute or convalescent COVID-19. Both conserved end residues are part of each CDR3. A D gene is named only where the DNA matches it firmly. Some rows mark clone size as missing; the rest say once, few, many or name a class of expanded clone.

>TRBV6-4|NA|TRBJ1-4|NA
CASSESPFEKLFF
TGTGCCAGCAGTGAGTCCCCGTTTGAAAAACTGTTTTTT
>TRBV5-8|NA|TRBJ2-4|NA
CASSLPSLVQYF
TGTGCCAGCAGCCTACCTTCATTGGTTCAGTACTTC
>TRBV7-2|NA|TRBJ2-1|TRBD2
CASSDIGGGPGNYNEQFF
TGTGCCAGCAGTGATATAGGCGGGGGGCCTGGAAACTACAATGAGCAGTTCTTC
>TRBV27|few|TRBJ2-1|TRBD2
CATGRVRTSGRVGNEQFF
TGTGCCACCGGGAGAGTCCGGACTAGCGGGAGGGTTGGCAATGAGCAGTTCTTC
>TRBV19|NA|TRBJ1-1|TRBD1
CASSLRTGGRNTEAFF
TGTGCCAGTAGTTTACGAACAGGGGGAAGGAACACTGAAGCTTTCTTT
>TRBV3-1/TRBV3-2|NA|TRBJ1-1|TRBD1
CASSQPSWTGGAGAFF
TGTGCCAGCAGCCAACCATCCTGGACAGGGGGCGCTGGGGCTTTCTTT
>TRBV5-1|NA|TRBJ2-1|TRBD2
CASSTSTSGYNEQFF
TGCGCCAGCAGCACCTCGACTAGCGGATACAATGAGCAGTTCTTC
>TRBV19|NA|TRBJ2-5|NA
CASSVTQKETQYF
TGTGCCAGTAGTGTGACACAAAAAGAGACCCAGTACTTC
>TRBV7-6|NA|TRBJ2-1|NA
CASSLETLSSYNEQFF
TGTGCCAGCAGCCTAGAGACTCTAAGCTCCTACAATGAGCAGTTCTTC
>TRBV7-6|NA|TRBJ1-1|TRBD1
CASSLEGRGQTEAFF
TGTGCCAGCAGCTTAGAGGGCAGGGGGCAGACTGAAGCTTTCTTT
>TRBV19|NA|TRBJ1-2|NA
CASSMGAVLTF
TGTGCCAGTAGTATGGGGGCCGTTCTGACCTTC
>TRBV7-6|NA|TRBJ2-1|TRBD2
CASSSSGLAGPNEQFF
TGTGCCAGCAGCTCATCCGGGCTAGCGGGGCCCAATGAGCAGTTCTTC
>TRBV7-3|NA|TRBJ2-2|NA
CASSFTGTGELFF
TGTGCCAGCAGCTTTACAGGGACCGGGGAGCTGTTTTTT
>TRBV7-8|NA|TRBJ1-1|NA
CASSILMNTEAFF
TGTGCCAGCAGCATCCTTATGAACACTGAAGCTTTCTTT
>TRBV6-4|NA|TRBJ2-1|TRBD2
CASSQGASGNNEQFF
TGTGCCAGCAGCCAAGGGGCTAGCGGTAACAATGAGCAGTTCTTC
>TRBV9|NA|TRBJ2-1|TRBD1
CASSVAGGVYNEQFF
TGTGCCAGCAGCGTAGCAGGGGGCGTTTACAATGAGCAGTTCTTC
>TRBV13|few|TRBJ2-7|NA
CASSLQNYEQYF
TGTGCCAGCAGCTTACAAAACTACGAGCAGTACTTC
>TRBV10-2|NA|TRBJ1-2|NA
CASSEGPSDGYTF
TGCGCCAGCAGTGAGGGTCCCAGCGATGGCTACACCTTC
>TRBV6-5|NA|TRBJ2-7|NA
CASSYSGPRSNEQYF
TGTGCCAGCAGTTACTCGGGCCCAAGGTCTAACGAGCAGTACTTC
>TRBV24-1|NA|TRBJ2-3|TRBD1
CATSDDRVDTQYF
TGTGCCACCAGTGATGACAGGGTGGATACGCAGTATTTT
>TRBV6-6|once|TRBJ2-3|TRBD2
CASSYYGGGAADTQYF
TGTGCCAGCAGTTACTATGGCGGGGGGGCAGCAGATACGCAGTATTTT
>TRBV2|NA|TRBJ1-5|TRBD1
CASSFGTAYNQPQHF
TGTGCCAGCAGTTTTGGGACAGCTTACAATCAGCCCCAGCATTTT
>TRBV19|NA|TRBJ1-3|NA
CASKTSLDSGNTIYF
TGTGCCAGTAAAACGAGCCTTGACTCTGGAAACACCATATATTTT
>TRBV6-5|NA|TRBJ1-4|NA
CASRVRDKGNEKLFF
TGTGCCAGCAGAGTCCGGGACAAGGGGAATGAAAAACTGTTTTTT
>TRBV2|NA|TRBJ1-5|TRBD1
CASSDGTARNQPQHF
TGTGCCAGCAGTGATGGGACAGCGCGCAATCAGCCCCAGCATTTT
>TRBV4-1|once|TRBJ2-7|NA
CASSQDLGATQYEQYF
TGCGCCAGCAGCCAAGATCTGGGGGCGACTCAATACGAGCAGTACTTC
>TRBV2|NA|TRBJ1-5|NA
CASSETYSSNQPQHF
TGTGCCAGCAGTGAAACCTACAGCAGCAATCAGCCCCAGCATTTT
>TRBV27|NA|TRBJ1-1|NA
CASSPKRNTEAFF
TGTGCCAGCAGCCCCAAGAGGAACACTGAAGCTTTCTTT
>TRBV4-3|once|TRBJ2-7|TRBD2
CASSQMGGDPYEQYF
TGCGCCAGCAGCCAAATGGGGGGGGATCCGTACGAGCAGTACTTC
>TRBV30|NA|TRBJ2-7|TRBD1
CAWRLLGTGAHEQYF
TGTGCCTGGAGACTACTAGGGACAGGGGCACACGAGCAGTACTTC
>TRBV6-2/TRBV6-3|NA|TRBJ2-7|TRBD1
CASSYSLRTGNYEQYF
TGTGCCAGCAGTTACTCGCTTAGGACAGGGAACTACGAGCAGTACTTC
>TRBV11-3|NA|TRBJ2-5|TRBD2
CASSRGLVDQETQYF
TGTGCCAGCAGCCGGGGACTAGTAGACCAAGAGACCCAGTACTTC
>TRBV11-3|NA|TRBJ2-3|NA
CASSSGSAGADTQYF
TGTGCCAGCAGCTCGGGGTCCGCGGGCGCAGATACGCAGTATTTT
>TRBV2|NA|TRBJ2-7|NA
CASSFRDSEQYF
TGTGCCAGCTCTTTCCGGGACTCCGAGCAGTACTTC
>TRBV6-4|NA|TRBJ1-2|NA
CASSDGANYGYTF
TGTGCCAGCAGTGACGGAGCTAACTATGGCTACACCTTC
>TRBV5-6|NA|TRBJ1-1|TRBD1
CASRPTGIAEAFF
TGTGCCAGCAGACCGACAGGGATCGCTGAAGCTTTCTTT
>TRBV21-1|NA|TRBJ2-3|NA
CASSNEASGRAVGSDTQYF
TGTGCCAGCAGCAATGAGGCTAGCGGGAGGGCCGTTGGATCAGATACGCAGTATTTT
>TRBV15|NA|TRBJ2-7|TRBD1
CATSRDRGWEQYF
TGTGCCACCAGCAGAGACAGGGGGTGGGAGCAGTACTTC